This T cell receptor (beta chain) is drawn from a study of shared clonotypes between healthy human individuals. Study findings and constraints: Some naive CD4 clonotypes, 4.5% to 5.5%, turned up in common across a few donors. Represented diversity, genetic and exposure-history alike, was limited by few donors. Incomplete sequencing of sorted subsets was indicated by rarefaction despite large depth.

On this clone: Its antigen is not known.

Per the study methods: Owing to the provision of junction-only sequences devoid of quality scores by immunoSEQ, filtering differed. The method was immunoSEQ multiplex PCR; TCRdb's version includes in-frame clones alone and lacks a portion of them. The DNA gave D and trimming, while V, J and clone size come from that table. The profile shows over 850,000 clones, 70% to 80% of them singletons. CDR3 length: 13 residues. CDR1 and CDR2 (germline): SGHDT, YYEEEE. Between the trimmed V and J ends, which lost 0 bases and 5 bases, there was a span of 9 bases. Sequencing was performed on memory CD4+ T cells from PBMCs. The sample's subset: CD45RA-negative fraction. This sequence was found in a man between 18 and 35 years old in good health. Some clones in this sample may be carry-over from other donors' samples. This chain uses TRBV5-6 with TRBJ2-7, with D uncertain. The CDR3 region is CASSLASDHEQYF. CDR3 DNA sequence: TGTGCCAGCAGCTTGGCATCCGACCACGAGCAGTACTTC. The variable domain in full, completed from reference TRBV5-6 and TRBJ2-7, reads DAGVTQSPTHLIKTRGQQVTLRCSPKSGHDTVSWYQQALGQGPQFIFQYYEEEERQRGNFPDRFSGHQFPNYSSELNVNALLLGDSALYLCASSLASDHEQYFGPGTRLTVT.